This is a list of T cell receptor beta chains from one sample in a study of neurological immune-mediated disorders. TCRdb re-analysed the 5' RACE reads in MiXCR, keeping a single row per CDR3 protein. The sample consists of 80,000 to 100,000 distinct CDR3 sequences, about 5% of them appearing once. Sequenced: PBMCs. The receptor source for this set is a woman aged 55-69 years with multiple sclerosis. CDR3s include the opening cysteine and the closing phenylalanine or tryptophan. The D gene is left open where the match is weak. A row's size may be missing; if present it is once, few, many or a size class.

size: many; D: NA; V: TRBV11-2; J: TRBJ2-1; DNA: TGTGCCAGCAGCCCTAGACCCCCGGGACACTGGGATCGGGGTGCCTACAATGAGCAGTTCTTC; CDR3: CASSPRPPGHWDRGAYNEQFF
size: NA; D: NA; V: TRBV5-1; J: TRBJ2-5; DNA: TGCGCCAGCAGGGCTGAAGAGACCCAGTACTTC; CDR3: CASRAEETQYF
size: many; D: NA; V: TRBV5-1; J: TRBJ2-7; DNA: TGCGCCAGTTCGGGCCTCCTGACCTACGAGCAGTACTTC; CDR3: CASSGLLTYEQYF
size: NA; D: TRBD1; V: TRBV6-6; J: TRBJ2-1; DNA: TGTGCCAGCAGTTACAATAACAGGGGACAGAAATCAACCTACAATGAGCAGTTCTTC; CDR3: CASSYNNRGQKSTYNEQFF
size: many; D: TRBD1; V: TRBV5-1; J: TRBJ1-6; DNA: TGCGCCAGCACCAAGGACAGGGGTGATTCACCCCTCCACTTT; CDR3: CASTKDRGDSPLHF
size: many; D: TRBD1; V: TRBV5-1; J: TRBJ1-3; DNA: TGCGCCAGCAGCCAACAGGGGGGCGACACCATATATTTT; CDR3: CASSQQGGDTIYF
size: many; D: NA; V: TRBV15; J: TRBJ2-3; DNA: TGTGCCACCACCGATAAGGGGGGACAGATTCCCACAGATACGCAGTATTTT; CDR3: CATTDKGGQIPTDTQYF
size: many; D: NA; V: TRBV12-3/TRBV12-4; J: TRBJ1-1; DNA: TGTGCCAGCACAACAGCGAACACTGAAGCTTTCTTT; CDR3: CASTTANTEAFF
size: many; D: TRBD2; V: TRBV19; J: TRBJ2-1; DNA: TGTGCCAGTAGTATAGATCGGCTAGCGGGGTTCAATGAGCAGTTCTTC; CDR3: CASSIDRLAGFNEQFF
size: many; D: TRBD2; V: TRBV2; J: TRBJ2-5; DNA: TGTGCCAGCGGTACTAGCGGGGGGCCTGGTCAAGAGACCCAGTACTTC; CDR3: CASGTSGGPGQETQYF
size: many; D: NA; V: TRBV6-5; J: TRBJ2-3; DNA: TGTGCCAGCACAGACCGGGACAAAGGCACAGATACGCAGTATTTT; CDR3: CASTDRDKGTDTQYF
size: many; D: TRBD1; V: TRBV6-1; J: TRBJ1-4; DNA: TGTGCCAGCAGCCGACAGGGCGGCAAAGAAAAACTGTTTTTT; CDR3: CASSRQGGKEKLFF
size: many; D: NA; V: TRBV14; J: TRBJ2-2; DNA: TGTGCCAGCAGCCAAGCGGGTTGGGGCGGTCGGCGGGTCACCGGGGAGCTGTTTTTT; CDR3: CASSQAGWGGRRVTGELFF
size: many; D: NA; V: TRBV27; J: TRBJ1-4; DNA: TGTGCCAGCAGTTTTGTGGGCGCGGCTAATGAAAAACTGTTTTTT; CDR3: CASSFVGAANEKLFF
size: many; D: TRBD2; V: TRBV20-1; J: TRBJ2-7; DNA: TGCAGTGCTGAACCCGGACTAGCGTTCGACGAGCAGTACTTC; CDR3: CSAEPGLAFDEQYF
size: many; D: NA; V: TRBV7-8; J: TRBJ1-5; DNA: TGTGCCAGCAGCTTACCACGCCGGCAGGCCGTAGGGCAGCCCCAGCATTTT; CDR3: CASSLPRRQAVGQPQHF
size: many; D: NA; V: TRBV18; J: TRBJ2-1; DNA: TGTGCCAGCTCACCGAACAATGAGCAGTTCTTC; CDR3: CASSPNNEQFF
size: many; D: NA; V: TRBV7-6; J: TRBJ2-7; DNA: TGTGCCAGCAGCGGGCGTAACTACGAGCAGTACTTC; CDR3: CASSGRNYEQYF
size: many; D: TRBD1; V: TRBV5-1; J: TRBJ1-5; DNA: TGCGCCAGCAGCCCTCCTCCCGGGAAAGGGGGCGACTTGACCAATCAGCCCCAGCATTTT; CDR3: CASSPPPGKGGDLTNQPQHF
size: many; D: NA; V: TRBV5-1; J: TRBJ2-1; DNA: TGCGCCAGCAGCTTAGCGGCAGCAAGTGAGCAGTTCTTC; CDR3: CASSLAAASEQFF
size: many; D: TRBD1; V: TRBV14; J: TRBJ2-2; DNA: TGTGCCAGCAGCCAGACAGGGTTATCCGGGGAGCTGTTTTTT; CDR3: CASSQTGLSGELFF
size: few; D: NA; V: TRBV19; J: TRBJ2-1; DNA: TGTGCCAGTGGGGGGCGAACGGCGACCTACAATGAGCAGTTCTTC; CDR3: CASGGRTATYNEQFF
size: many; D: TRBD2; V: TRBV11-3; J: TRBJ2-5; DNA: TGTGCCAGCAGCGTCTCTAGCGGGGGGCCTCAAGAGACCCAGTACTTC; CDR3: CASSVSSGGPQETQYF
size: NA; D: NA; V: TRBV2; J: TRBJ1-1; DNA: TGTGCCAGCAGTGAAGCTTGGCCAGCAGAGGACACTGAAGCTTTCTTT; CDR3: CASSEAWPAEDTEAFF
size: many; D: NA; V: TRBV29-1; J: TRBJ1-1; DNA: TGCAGCGTTGAAGGGATGTTGAACACTGAAGCTTTCTTT; CDR3: CSVEGMLNTEAFF
size: many; D: TRBD2; V: TRBV7-2; J: TRBJ2-7; DNA: TGTGCCAGCAGCCCTACTAGCGGGGAGTTCTACGAGCAGTACTTC; CDR3: CASSPTSGEFYEQYF
size: many; D: NA; V: TRBV6-5; J: TRBJ2-7; DNA: TGTGCCAGCATGATGGGAAGCTCCTACGAGCAGTACTTC; CDR3: CASMMGSSYEQYF
size: many; D: NA; V: TRBV6-1; J: TRBJ2-4; DNA: TGTGCCAGCAGTGAAGTGGGCGGAGGAAACATTCAGTACTTC; CDR3: CASSEVGGGNIQYF
size: many; D: NA; V: TRBV30; J: TRBJ1-1; DNA: TGTGCCTGGACCCGACCGCCCCAGGCTGAAGCTTTCTTT; CDR3: CAWTRPPQAEAFF
size: many; D: TRBD1; V: TRBV29-1; J: TRBJ2-2; DNA: TGCAGCGTCCTGGGACAGGGGGTACGGACCGGGGAGCTGTTTTTT; CDR3: CSVLGQGVRTGELFF
size: many; D: TRBD1; V: TRBV10-2; J: TRBJ1-3; DNA: TGCGCCAGCAGGGCCGGGACAGGGGGTTCTGGAAACACCATATATTTT; CDR3: CASRAGTGGSGNTIYF
size: many; D: NA; V: TRBV14; J: TRBJ2-7; DNA: TGTGCCAGCAGCCAAGATGGGCGGGGATGGTACGAGCAGTACTTC; CDR3: CASSQDGRGWYEQYF
size: many; D: TRBD1; V: TRBV29-1; J: TRBJ2-2; DNA: TGCAGCACGGGACAGGGGAACACCGGGGAGCTGTTTTTT; CDR3: CSTGQGNTGELFF
size: many; D: NA; V: TRBV14; J: TRBJ1-2; DNA: TGTGCCAGCAGCCAAGAACGACTGGGCTATGGCTACACCTTC; CDR3: CASSQERLGYGYTF
size: many; D: NA; V: TRBV5-1; J: TRBJ2-7; DNA: TGCGCCAGCAGCCCTGGGGCAGGGGTGATGACCTACGAGCAGTACTTC; CDR3: CASSPGAGVMTYEQYF
size: many; D: NA; V: TRBV18; J: TRBJ2-1; DNA: TGTGCCAGCTCACCCGTTCGACAGTACAATGAGCAGTTCTTC; CDR3: CASSPVRQYNEQFF
size: few; D: NA; V: TRBV7-6; J: TRBJ2-1; DNA: TGTGCCAGCAGCTTAGTCCCTGGGGGGGCTTACAATGAGCAGTTCTTC; CDR3: CASSLVPGGAYNEQFF
size: many; D: NA; V: TRBV12-3/TRBV12-4; J: TRBJ1-5; DNA: TGTGCCAGCACCAAGATGGGAAATCAGCCCCAGCATTTT; CDR3: CASTKMGNQPQHF
size: many; D: NA; V: TRBV7-8; J: TRBJ2-1; DNA: TGTGCCAGCAGCTTTCTCGGGTGGGAGCAGTTCTTC; CDR3: CASSFLGWEQFF
size: many; D: TRBD2; V: TRBV7-2; J: TRBJ2-2; DNA: TGTGCCAGCAGCGGCTCCGGACTAGCGGGGGGAACCGGGGAGCTGTTTTTT; CDR3: CASSGSGLAGGTGELFF
size: few; D: NA; V: TRBV18; J: TRBJ1-1; DNA: TGTGCCAGCTCACCAAGGGCCGTGAGGTTGGTTGGCACTGAAGCTTTCTTT; CDR3: CASSPRAVRLVGTEAFF
size: many; D: TRBD1; V: TRBV10-3; J: TRBJ1-5; DNA: TGTGCCATCAGTGACCGACAGGGTGATGTTGCCCAGCATTTT; CDR3: CAISDRQGDVAQHF
size: many; D: TRBD2; V: TRBV2; J: TRBJ2-3; DNA: TGTGCCAGCAGTGAACGCGGGGGTATAGATACGCAGTATTTT; CDR3: CASSERGGIDTQYF
size: many; D: TRBD1; V: TRBV12-3/TRBV12-4; J: TRBJ1-1; DNA: TGTGCCAGCAGTTTTACAGGGGGCGGGTCTGAAGCTTTCTTT; CDR3: CASSFTGGGSEAFF
size: many; D: NA; V: TRBV5-1; J: TRBJ2-7; DNA: TGCGCCAGCAGCTTATTCCCGGGTCACTACGAGCAGTACTTC; CDR3: CASSLFPGHYEQYF
size: many; D: NA; V: TRBV5-1; J: TRBJ1-4; DNA: TGCGCCAGCAGCTTGCCAGGGGTGGATGAAAAACTGTTTTTT; CDR3: CASSLPGVDEKLFF
size: many; D: NA; V: TRBV12-3/TRBV12-4; J: TRBJ2-1; DNA: TGTGCCAGCAGTTTACACTCCTACAATGAGCAGTTCTTC; CDR3: CASSLHSYNEQFF
size: many; D: NA; V: TRBV7-9; J: TRBJ2-3; DNA: TGTGCCAGCAGCTTAGATGCAGATACGCAGTATTTT; CDR3: CASSLDADTQYF
size: many; D: NA; V: TRBV12-3/TRBV12-4; J: TRBJ2-6; DNA: TGTGCCAGCACCCTGCTTACGGCCAACGTCCTGACTTTC; CDR3: CASTLLTANVLTF
size: few; D: TRBD1; V: TRBV6-2/TRBV6-3; J: TRBJ2-3; DNA: TGTGCCAGCAGCGACAGGGCTGGCACAGATACGCAGTATTTT; CDR3: CASSDRAGTDTQYF
size: many; D: TRBD1; V: TRBV20-1; J: TRBJ1-1; DNA: TGCAGTGCAGCAGGGGGCACTGAAGCTTTCTTT; CDR3: CSAAGGTEAFF
size: many; D: TRBD1; V: TRBV12-3/TRBV12-4; J: TRBJ1-1; DNA: TGTGCCAGCAGTCCAGAGGGACAGGGGTTTACGGAAGCTTTCTTT; CDR3: CASSPEGQGFTEAFF
size: many; D: TRBD2; V: TRBV15; J: TRBJ2-5; DNA: TGTGCCACCAGCAGCAAAGCGGGGGGCACAGAGACCCAGTACTTC; CDR3: CATSSKAGGTETQYF